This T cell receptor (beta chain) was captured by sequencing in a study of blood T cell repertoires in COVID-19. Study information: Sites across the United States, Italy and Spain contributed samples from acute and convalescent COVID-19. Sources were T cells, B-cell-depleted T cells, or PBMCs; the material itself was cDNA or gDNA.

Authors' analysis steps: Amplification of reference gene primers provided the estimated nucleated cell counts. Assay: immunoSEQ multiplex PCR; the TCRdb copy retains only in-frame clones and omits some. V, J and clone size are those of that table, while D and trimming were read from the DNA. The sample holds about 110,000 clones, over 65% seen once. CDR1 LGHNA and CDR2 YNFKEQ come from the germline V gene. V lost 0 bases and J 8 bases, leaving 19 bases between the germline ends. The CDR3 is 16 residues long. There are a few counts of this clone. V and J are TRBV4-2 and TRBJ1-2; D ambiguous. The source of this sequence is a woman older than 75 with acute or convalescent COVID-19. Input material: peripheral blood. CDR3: CASSQDRTPPFSGYTF. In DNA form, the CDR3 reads TGTGCCAGCAGCCAAGATAGGACTCCCCCTTTCTCCGGCTACACCTTC.